A selection of T cell receptor beta chains follows, all from one sample in a study of blood T cell repertoires in COVID-19. Sequencing used immunoSEQ multiplex PCR; TCRdb keeps in-frame clones, though not all of them. This table has about 210,000 clones, 75% to 85% appearing once. The source material was peripheral blood. The origin of the receptors is a man aged 40-55 years who had recovered from COVID-19. Both conserved end residues are part of each CDR3. A D gene is named only where the DNA matches it firmly. The size entry is marked missing in some rows and otherwise reads once, few, many or a size class.

V: TRBV5-4
J: TRBJ1-2
D: -
size: many
CDR3: CASSLYSGPRGYGYTF
DNA: TGTGCCAGCAGCTTGTATTCCGGTCCAAGAGGCTATGGCTACACCTTC

V: TRBV6-5
J: TRBJ1-2
D: TRBD1
size: -
CDR3: CASTRRQGADGYTF
DNA: TGTGCCAGCACCCGCCGACAGGGGGCGGATGGCTACACCTTC

V: TRBV10-3
J: TRBJ1-1
D: -
size: -
CDR3: CAISGDVLRGAFF
DNA: TGTGCCATCAGTGGCGACGTGCTGCGAGGCGCTTTCTTT

V: TRBV5-1
J: TRBJ1-4
D: -
size: -
CDR3: CASSPGVGATNEKLFF
DNA: TGCGCCAGCAGCCCGGGGGTTGGTGCAACTAATGAAAAACTGTTTTTT

V: TRBV6-5
J: TRBJ2-7
D: -
size: -
CDR3: CASSPGRSYEQYF
DNA: TGTGCCAGCAGCCCAGGTCGCTCCTACGAGCAGTACTTC

V: TRBV2
J: TRBJ2-7
D: -
size: once
CDR3: CASSDQGSLYEQYF
DNA: TGTGCCAGCAGTGATCAGGGGAGCCTCTACGAGCAGTACTTC

V: TRBV6-6
J: TRBJ1-2
D: -
size: -
CDR3: CASTVQGSSYGYTF
DNA: TGTGCCAGCACGGTTCAGGGGTCGAGTTATGGCTACACCTTC

V: TRBV19
J: TRBJ2-1
D: TRBD2
size: few
CDR3: CASSTLPSGGRYNEQFF
DNA: TGTGCCAGTAGTACCTTACCTAGCGGGGGGCGCTACAATGAGCAGTTCTTC

V: TRBV20-1
J: TRBJ2-1
D: TRBD2
size: -
CDR3: CSASTGTSGYNEQFF
DNA: TGCAGTGCTAGTACCGGGACTAGCGGGTACAATGAGCAGTTCTTC

V: TRBV18
J: TRBJ1-1
D: -
size: -
CDR3: CASSPPDSRDTEAFF
DNA: TGTGCCAGCTCACCACCGGACAGCCGGGACACTGAAGCTTTCTTT

V: TRBV19
J: TRBJ2-2
D: TRBD1
size: -
CDR3: CASSRDRVINGELFF
DNA: TGTGCCAGTAGTCGGGACAGGGTAATTAACGGGGAGCTGTTTTTT

V: TRBV4-3
J: TRBJ2-7
D: -
size: -
CDR3: CASSQGRGSYEQYF
DNA: TGCGCCAGCAGCCAAGGACGGGGCTCCTACGAGCAGTACTTC

V: TRBV5-1
J: TRBJ2-1
D: -
size: -
CDR3: CASSLARNTYNEQFF
DNA: TGCGCCAGCAGCTTGGCTAGGAATACCTACAATGAGCAGTTCTTC

V: TRBV7-2
J: TRBJ2-7
D: -
size: -
CDR3: CASSLVSGGPAGEAYEQYF
DNA: TGTGCCAGCAGCTTAGTGTCCGGGGGCCCCGCGGGAGAAGCCTACGAGCAGTACTTC

V: TRBV7-2
J: TRBJ2-2
D: -
size: -
CDR3: CASSLVYNGELFF
DNA: TGTGCCAGCAGCTTAGTCTATAACGGGGAGCTGTTTTTT

V: TRBV7-9
J: TRBJ1-2
D: TRBD1
size: -
CDR3: CASSSPGQGDHGYTF
DNA: TGTGCCAGCAGCTCCCCGGGACAGGGGGACCATGGCTACACCTTC

V: TRBV29-1
J: TRBJ2-1
D: -
size: -
CDR3: CSGLAVNEQFF
DNA: TGCAGCGGCCTAGCTGTAAATGAGCAGTTCTTC

V: TRBV7-2
J: TRBJ1-6
D: -
size: once
CDR3: CASRNRAINSPLHF
DNA: TGTGCCAGCAGGAACCGAGCGATTAATTCACCCCTCCACTTT

V: TRBV2
J: TRBJ2-6
D: -
size: few
CDR3: CASSEGRYSGANVLTF
DNA: TGTGCCAGCAGTGAGGGCAGATACTCTGGGGCCAACGTCCTGACTTTC

V: TRBV3-1/TRBV3-2
J: TRBJ2-7
D: -
size: -
CDR3: CASSHLIKSEQYF
DNA: TGTGCCAGCAGCCATCTCATCAAGAGCGAGCAGTACTTC

V: TRBV18
J: TRBJ2-1
D: -
size: -
CDR3: CASSPPSSSYNEQFF
DNA: TGTGCCAGCTCACCACCTAGCAGCTCCTACAATGAGCAGTTCTTC